These T cell receptor beta chains were read from a single sample in a study of blood T cells in healthy people across ages. TCRdb reanalysed the 5' RACE reads using MiXCR and keeps one entry per CDR3 protein. The sample includes some 1.6 million distinct CDR3 sequences, about 32% of them seen just once. Specimen: blood. These receptors were taken from a woman in her thirties in good health. Each CDR3 is given with its conserved first and last residue. Each record gives: clone size, J gene, D gene, V gene, CDR3 DNA, CDR3 protein. D genes are given only for firm matches. A row's size may be missing; if present it is once, few, many or a size class.

few TRBJ2-5 . TRBV10-3 TGTGCCATCATGACGGGAGACACGGAGACCCAGTACTTC CAIMTGDTETQYF
. TRBJ2-3 TRBD2 TRBV10-1 TGCGCCAGCAGTGAATTTGGACTAGTGGCAGATACGCAGTATTTT CASSEFGLVADTQYF
. TRBJ2-5 . TRBV6-1 TGTGCCAGCCAGGGGTCGAGAGAGACCCAGTACTTC CASQGSRETQYF
few TRBJ2-3 TRBD2 TRBV2 TGTGCCAGCAGTCCCGCCGGACTAGCGGTCACAGATACGCAGTATTTT CASSPAGLAVTDTQYF
few TRBJ2-1 TRBD2 TRBV6-1 TGTGCCAGCAAGGCTCTAGCGGGGTGGGGGGATGAGCAGTTCTTC CASKALAGWGDEQFF
. TRBJ1-5 . TRBV2 TGTGCCAGTATCAGGGGCGGCAATCAGCCCCAGCATTTT CASIRGGNQPQHF
few TRBJ1-6 . TRBV4-1 TGCGCCAGCAGCCTGTGGACAGACAATTCACCCCTCCACTTT CASSLWTDNSPLHF
few TRBJ2-1 . TRBV28 TGTGCCAGCAGGTCTAGCGCCCCTCCGATGAGTGAGCAGTTCTTC CASRSSAPPMSEQFF
. TRBJ1-2 . TRBV12-3/TRBV12-4 TGTGCCAGCAGTCCCTCACCAACTACTTCCCATGGCTACACCTTC CASSPSPTTSHGYTF
. TRBJ2-7 . TRBV7-8 TGTGCCAGCAGCGGTGGGGACGGGACCTACGAGCAGTACTTC CASSGGDGTYEQYF
. TRBJ2-3 . TRBV6-1 TGTGCCAGCAGTGAAGTCGTCCTGGTGACAGATACGCAGTATTTT CASSEVVLVTDTQYF
many TRBJ2-7 TRBD2 TRBV4-1 TGCGCCAGCAGCCGACTAGCGGGGATTCACGAGCAGTACTTC CASSRLAGIHEQYF
. TRBJ2-2 . TRBV12-3/TRBV12-4 TGTGCCAGCAGTTCAACAGGGCCGTCCGGGGAGCTGTTTTTT CASSSTGPSGELFF
. TRBJ1-2 TRBD1 TRBV12-3/TRBV12-4 TGTGCCAGCAGTTATACCGGGACAGGACTAACTAACTATGGCTACACCTTC CASSYTGTGLTNYGYTF
. TRBJ1-1 . TRBV6-6 TGTGCCAGCACCTTACAGGGTTTGTACACTGAAGCTTTCTTT CASTLQGLYTEAFF
. TRBJ2-4 TRBD2 TRBV19 TGTGCCAGTATGGGCCGGGAGGTCCGGGAAGACGTTCAGTACTTC CASMGREVREDVQYF
. TRBJ2-2 . TRBV4-1 TGCGCCAGCAGCCAATTCGTGGACACCGGGGAGCTGTTTTTT CASSQFVDTGELFF
. TRBJ1-2 . TRBV10-2 TGCGCCAGCAGTGAGTCGAGTCCGAGGTATGGCTACACCTTC CASSESSPRYGYTF
. TRBJ2-3 . TRBV27 TGTGCCAGCAGTTCCCGGGCTATCAGCACAGATACGCAGTATTTT CASSSRAISTDTQYF
. TRBJ2-6 TRBD2 TRBV7-3 TGTGCCAGCAGCCTGGGACTAGCGGGATCTGGGGCCAACGTCCTGACTTTC CASSLGLAGSGANVLTF
once TRBJ2-1 . TRBV24-1 TGTGCCACCAGTGATTTGTACGGGGTCGACAGGTCGAGCTCCTACAATGAGCAGTTCTTC CATSDLYGVDRSSSYNEQFF
few TRBJ2-1 TRBD2 TRBV12-3/TRBV12-4 TGTGCCAGCAGCCGGCGGGCGGGGGGCCCCTACAATGAGCAGTTCTTC CASSRRAGGPYNEQFF
few TRBJ2-5 TRBD2 TRBV2 TGTGCCAGCAGTGGAGTCCTAGCGGGAGAGGCCGAGACCCAGTACTTC CASSGVLAGEAETQYF
. TRBJ2-7 TRBD2 TRBV5-5 TGTGCCAGCAGCTCGCCTGGACTAGATTTAAATAGATTGGACGAGCAGTACTTC CASSSPGLDLNRLDEQYF
. TRBJ2-7 . TRBV2 TGTGCCAACAGTCTGGGAGGCGGGGCCTACGAGCAGTACTTC CANSLGGGAYEQYF
. TRBJ2-4 TRBD1 TRBV28 TGTGCCAGCAGTTTAGTGGGACAGGGAACCAAAAACATTCAGTACTTC CASSLVGQGTKNIQYF
few TRBJ2-3 . TRBV15 TGTGCCACCAGCCCTCTAGTAACAGATACGCAGTATTTT CATSPLVTDTQYF
few TRBJ2-1 TRBD2 TRBV30 TGTGCCTGGAGTGTTTTGCGGGAGGGAGAGCAGTTCTTC CAWSVLREGEQFF
few TRBJ1-1 . TRBV7-9 TGTGCCAGCAGCTTACCGGGACAAGCAGGAGCTTTCTTT CASSLPGQAGAFF
. TRBJ1-5 TRBD1 TRBV3-1 TGTGCCAGCAGCCAGGGACAGAGATTTAGCAATCAGCCCCAGCATTTT CASSQGQRFSNQPQHF
few TRBJ1-1 . TRBV6-1 TGTGCCAGCAGTGAAGGGGTTATGAACACTGAAGCTTTCTTT CASSEGVMNTEAFF
. TRBJ1-2 . TRBV29-1 TGCAGCGCCGGGAGCACCCGGGGAGATGGCTACACCTTC CSAGSTRGDGYTF
. TRBJ1-2 . TRBV2 TGTGCCAGCAGTGAAGCGCCGGGGGCGCGGTATGGCTACACCTTC CASSEAPGARYGYTF
. TRBJ2-7 TRBD2 TRBV20-1 TGCAGTGCTATGGGCGCTACTAGCGGGAGGCGCGAGCAGTACTTC CSAMGATSGRREQYF
. TRBJ2-5 TRBD1 TRBV2 TGTGCCAGCAGTGCCTTGGGACAGGGGGGAGGAGAGACCCAGTACTTC CASSALGQGGGETQYF
. TRBJ2-7 TRBD2 TRBV9 TGTGCCAGCAGCGCCCCTGAGCGGACTAGCGGGAGGGCCAACGAGCAGTACTTC CASSAPERTSGRANEQYF
few TRBJ2-7 . TRBV9 TGTGCCAGCAGCGCTTCCCCCGACGATTCCGGGGGCGAGCAGTACTTC CASSASPDDSGGEQYF
. TRBJ2-4 TRBD1 TRBV20-1 TGCAGTGCACATCCGGGACAGGACAAACTAGAATCAAAACAGTACTTC CSAHPGQDKLESKQYF
. TRBJ2-3 TRBD1 TRBV29-1 TGCAGCGTTGCGCAGGGGGCAAGCACAGATACGCAGTATTTT CSVAQGASTDTQYF
. TRBJ1-6 . TRBV5-1 TGCGCCAGCAGCTCTACCACGGATTCACCCCTCCACTTT CASSSTTDSPLHF
. TRBJ2-4 . TRBV15 TGTGCCATCTCAGAAGGAGGGGCGGCCAAAAACATTCAGTACTTC CAISEGGAAKNIQYF
. TRBJ2-1 TRBD2 TRBV5-6 TGTGCCAACAGCTTGGAAGGGACTAGCGGGAGGAGCGATGAGCAGTTCTTC CANSLEGTSGRSDEQFF
. TRBJ2-3 TRBD2 TRBV20-1 TGCAGTGCCCTCGGGGGGGTTCCAGCAGATACGCAGTATTTT CSALGGVPADTQYF
. TRBJ2-4 . TRBV10-1 TGCGCCAGCAGTGAGTCGCAGCAGAAAAACATTCAGTACTTC CASSESQQKNIQYF
. TRBJ1-2 . TRBV28 TGTGCCAGCAGTCGAGATATGGGCGGTGGCAGCTACACCTTC CASSRDMGGGSYTF
few TRBJ2-3 TRBD1 TRBV5-1 TGCGCCAGCAGCGGACAGGACGGTGGGGATACGCAGTATTTT CASSGQDGGDTQYF
few TRBJ1-2 . TRBV4-1 TGCGCCAGCAGCCAAGATGATCGGGATTACTATGGCTACACCTTC CASSQDDRDYYGYTF
. TRBJ2-3 . TRBV27 TGTGCCAGCAGTTTAGTTAGAGCCCACACAGATACGCAGTATTTT CASSLVRAHTDTQYF
few TRBJ2-1 . TRBV20-1 TGCAGGCCCTCAAGGGGGGTTCTCAATGAGCAGTTCTTC CRPSRGVLNEQFF
. TRBJ2-5 . TRBV24-1 TGTGCCACCAAGGACAGGGAGGGGACCCAGTACTTC CATKDREGTQYF
few TRBJ2-3 TRBD2 TRBV10-3 TGTGCCATCAAAGGGACTAGCGGATCTAGCACAGATACGCAGTATTTT CAIKGTSGSSTDTQYF
few TRBJ2-3 . TRBV7-2 TGTGCCAGCAGCCGGCGTTTCACAGATACGCAGTATTTT CASSRRFTDTQYF
. TRBJ2-1 TRBD2 TRBV11-2 TGTGCCAGCAGCTTAGATCGGACTAGCGGGGGGGCCAAGTTCTTC CASSLDRTSGGAKFF
. TRBJ2-5 . TRBV6-5 TGTGCCAGCAGGTATTCGACTAGTGGGACCCAGTACTTC CASRYSTSGTQYF
. TRBJ2-5 . TRBV7-9 TGTGCCAGCAGCCTAGACAAACAGGGACCCCAAGAGACCCAGTACTTC CASSLDKQGPQETQYF
few TRBJ1-2 TRBD1 TRBV29-1 TGCAGCGTCGATCCGGGACAGGGTGTATATGGCTACACCTTC CSVDPGQGVYGYTF
few TRBJ2-3 TRBD2 TRBV20-1 TGCAGTGCGACCAAGACTCTAGCGGGGGGGCCCAGGGATACGCAGTATTTT CSATKTLAGGPRDTQYF